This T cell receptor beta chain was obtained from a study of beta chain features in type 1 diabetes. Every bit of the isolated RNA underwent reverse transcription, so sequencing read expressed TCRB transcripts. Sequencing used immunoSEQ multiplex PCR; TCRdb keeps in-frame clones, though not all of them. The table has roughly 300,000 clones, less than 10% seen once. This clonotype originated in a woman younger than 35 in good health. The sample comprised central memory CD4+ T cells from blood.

The CDR3 coding sequence is TGTGCCAGCAGCCCGGGACAGGGGCCAAAAAACATTCAGTACTTC. Translated, it gives CASSPGQGPKNIQYF. The genes are TRBV11-2 and TRBJ2-4; 10 bases agree with TRBD1. CDR3 length: 15 amino acids. The ends lost 5 bases at V and 4 bases at J; junction bases unmatched: 5. CDR1 and CDR2 (germline): SGHAT, FQNNGV.